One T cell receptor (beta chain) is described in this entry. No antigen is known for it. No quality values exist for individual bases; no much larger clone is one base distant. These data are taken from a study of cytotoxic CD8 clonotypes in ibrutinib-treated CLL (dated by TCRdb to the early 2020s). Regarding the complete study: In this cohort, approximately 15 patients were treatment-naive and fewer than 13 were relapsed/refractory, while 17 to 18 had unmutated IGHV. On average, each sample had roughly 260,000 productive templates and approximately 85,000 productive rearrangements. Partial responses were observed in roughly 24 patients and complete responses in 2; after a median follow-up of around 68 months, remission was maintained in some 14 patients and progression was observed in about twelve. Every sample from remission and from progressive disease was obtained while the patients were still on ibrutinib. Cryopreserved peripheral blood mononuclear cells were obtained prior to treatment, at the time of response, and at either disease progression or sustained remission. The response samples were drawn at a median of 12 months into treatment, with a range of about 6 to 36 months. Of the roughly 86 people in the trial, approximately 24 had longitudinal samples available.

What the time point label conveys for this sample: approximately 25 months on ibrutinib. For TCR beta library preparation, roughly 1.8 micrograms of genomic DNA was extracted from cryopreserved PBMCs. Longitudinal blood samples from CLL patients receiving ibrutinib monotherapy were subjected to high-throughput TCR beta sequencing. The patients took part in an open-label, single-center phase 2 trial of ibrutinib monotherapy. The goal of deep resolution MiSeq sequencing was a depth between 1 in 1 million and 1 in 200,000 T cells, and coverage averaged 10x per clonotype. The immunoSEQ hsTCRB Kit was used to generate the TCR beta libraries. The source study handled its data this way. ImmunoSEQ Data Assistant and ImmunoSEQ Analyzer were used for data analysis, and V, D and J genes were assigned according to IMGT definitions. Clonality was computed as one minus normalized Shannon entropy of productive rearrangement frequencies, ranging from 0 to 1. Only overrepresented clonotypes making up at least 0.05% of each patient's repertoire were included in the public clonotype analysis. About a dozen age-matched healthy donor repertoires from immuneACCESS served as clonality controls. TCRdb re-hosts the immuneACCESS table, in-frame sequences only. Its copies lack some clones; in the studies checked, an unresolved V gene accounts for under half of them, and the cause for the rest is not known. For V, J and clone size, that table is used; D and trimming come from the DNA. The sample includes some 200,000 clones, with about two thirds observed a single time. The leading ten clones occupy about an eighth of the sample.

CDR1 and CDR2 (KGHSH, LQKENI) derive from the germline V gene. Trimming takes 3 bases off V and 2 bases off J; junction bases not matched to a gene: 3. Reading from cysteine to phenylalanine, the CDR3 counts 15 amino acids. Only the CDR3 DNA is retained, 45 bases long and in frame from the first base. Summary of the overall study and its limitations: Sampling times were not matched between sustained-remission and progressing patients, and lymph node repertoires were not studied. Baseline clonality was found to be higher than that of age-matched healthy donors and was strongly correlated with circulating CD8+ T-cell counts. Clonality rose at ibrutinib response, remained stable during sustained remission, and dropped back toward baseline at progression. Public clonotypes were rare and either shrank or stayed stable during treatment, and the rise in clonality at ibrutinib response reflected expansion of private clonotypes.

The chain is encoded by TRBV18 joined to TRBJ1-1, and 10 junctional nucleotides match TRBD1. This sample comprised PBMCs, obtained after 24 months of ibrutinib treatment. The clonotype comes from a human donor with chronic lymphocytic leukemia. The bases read TGTGCCAGCTCACCGTGGGACAGGGGTAACACTGAAGCTTTCTTT. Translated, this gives CASSPWDRGNTEAFF.